The 7 T cell receptor beta chains below come from one sample, sequenced in a study of blood T cell repertoires in COVID-19. The protocol was immunoSEQ multiplex PCR, while the TCRdb copy is restricted to in-frame clones and leaves out a portion. The sample includes some 190,000 clones, around 80% of them seen just once. The sequencing input was peripheral blood. The source of these receptors is a woman in her 50s with acute or convalescent COVID-19.

The V and J genes are TRBV30 and TRBJ1-1; 9 bases match TRBD1. The trim removed 5 bases at V and 5 bases at J, leaving 6 bases unmatched. In germline, CDR1 is GTSNPN, CDR2 SVGIG (reference sequence). The CDR3 contains 13 residues. The CDR3 sequence: CAWGPGQGTEAFF. The CDR3 nucleotides read TGTGCCTGGGGCCCGGGACAGGGAACTGAAGCTTTCTTT.

V usage is TRBV7-2 and J usage is TRBJ1-1; TRBD1 agrees at 7 bases. The CDR3 has 17 residues. CDR1 and CDR2 from the germline V gene are SGHTA and FQGNSA. V was clipped by 5 bases and J by 0 bases; unmatched bases: 12. The CDR3 loop is CASSPRQGWIMNTEAFF. The CDR3 coding sequence is TGTGCCAGCAGCCCCCGACAGGGCTGGATAATGAACACTGAAGCTTTCTTT.

The sample holds many counts of this clone. This sequence joins TRBV10-2 and TRBJ2-2; D is uncertain. Trimming removed 8 bases from V and 3 bases from J, with 13 bases in between. Germline CDR1 and CDR2: WSHSY and SAAADI. This CDR3 has 14 residues. The CDR3 sequence is CASHYVGYTGELFF. As DNA, the CDR3 is TGCGCCAGCCACTATGTGGGTTACACCGGGGAGCTGTTTTTT.

This clone has more than one count but fewer than ten. This chain links TRBV5-1 with TRBJ2-2; a weak D match, TRBD2 (5 bases). The CDR3 has 16 amino acids. Germline V CDR1 and CDR2: SGHRS, YFSETQ. V was shortened by 6 bases and J by 4 bases, with 19 bases between the two germline ends. The CDR3 DNA is TGCGCCAGCACTGGAGCCGGACTTGGGAGCACCGGGGAGCTGTTTTTT. It is translated as CASTGAGLGSTGELFF.

This chain uses TRBV5-1 with TRBJ1-2, with TRBD1 matching over 9 bases. V gave up 0 bases and J gave up 6 bases; unmatched junction bases: 3. This CDR3 spans 14 amino acids. The germline V gene has CDR1 SGHRS and CDR2 YFSETQ. CDR3 sequence (DNA): TGCGCCAGCAGCTTGGAATGGGACAGGGATGGCTACACCTTC. It translates to CASSLEWDRDGYTF.

The rearrangement links TRBV10-1 to TRBJ1-1; no reliable D call. This CDR3 region has 15 residues. V was clipped by 0 bases and J by 4 bases, with 12 bases between them. Germline CDR1 is WNHNN and CDR2 is SYGVQD (reference sequence). CDR3 loop: CASSESRIVSTEAFF. DNA of the CDR3: TGCGCCAGCAGTGAGTCCAGGATCGTAAGCACTGAAGCTTTCTTT.

This chain joins TRBV7-2 and TRBJ2-2; D uncertain. The CDR3 spans 14 residues. Looked up from germline, CDR1 is SGHTA and CDR2 is FQGNSA. Trimming shortened V by 0 bases and J by 2 bases, and 4 bases separated the two germline ends. The CDR3 region has the DNA TGTGCCAGCAGCTTAGCTTATAACACCGGGGAGCTGTTTTTT. It encodes CASSLAYNTGELFF.